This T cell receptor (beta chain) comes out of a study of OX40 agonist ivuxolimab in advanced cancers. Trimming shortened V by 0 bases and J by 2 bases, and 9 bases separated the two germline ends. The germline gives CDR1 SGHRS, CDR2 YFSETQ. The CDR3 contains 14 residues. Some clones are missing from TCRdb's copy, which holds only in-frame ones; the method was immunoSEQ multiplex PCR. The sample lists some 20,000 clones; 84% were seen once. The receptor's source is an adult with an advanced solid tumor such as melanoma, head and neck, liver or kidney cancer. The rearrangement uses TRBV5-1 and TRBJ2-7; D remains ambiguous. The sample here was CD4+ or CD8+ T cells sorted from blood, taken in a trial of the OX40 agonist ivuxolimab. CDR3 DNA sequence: TGCGCCAGCAGCTTGGGAGGCGGACCCTACGAGCAGTACTTC. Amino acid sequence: CASSLGGGPYEQYF.